The TCR beta chain described here comes from a study of T cells in Graves' hyperthyroidism and ophthalmopathy. Study results and caveats: Most clonotypes expanded in thyroid above 0.001 were likewise present in blood.

The PBMCs studied were ones that came from 10 ml fresh peripheral blood. The length of the CDR3 is 16 residues. V was pared by 6 bases and J by 5 bases, with 15 bases of the junction left unmatched. Germline V CDR1 and CDR2: SNHLY, FYNNEI. Amplified TCR beta CDR3 regions derived from RNA transcripts. The HTBI primer set served for first-round RT-PCR of the TCR CDR3. TCRdb independently ran MiXCR on the multiplex PCR reads; one entry per CDR3 protein. The repertoire holds 500,000 to 650,000 distinct CDR3 sequences, with roughly 15% as singletons. This clonotype was recorded many times. Its antigen is not identified.

The chain couples TRBV2 to TRBJ2-7, with 8 bases lining up with TRBD1. The sequence came from a woman aged 50 to 60 with Graves' ophthalmopathy. Sequencing was carried out using blood. The DNA for the CDR3 is TGTGCCAGCAGACGCCGGGACAGGTCTTTATTCGACGAGCAGTACTTC. As protein: CASRRRDRSLFDEQYF.